The rows below give T cell receptor beta chains drawn from one sample of a study of T cell repertoires in cytomegalovirus infection. TCRdb independently ran MiXCR on the reads; one entry per CDR3 protein. The table lists 300,000 or so distinct CDR3 sequences, about 23% of them singletons. Specimen: PBMCs. The source is a human donor in good health (CMV status not recorded). Some clones in this sample may be carry-over from other donors' samples. CDR3s include the opening cysteine and the closing phenylalanine or tryptophan. The order of the fields is clone size, V gene, D gene, J gene, CDR3 DNA, CDR3 protein. The D gene is left open where the match is weak. Rows may omit the clone size; those that give it use once, few, many or a size class.

abundance: few
v_gene: TRBV28
d_gene: TRBD1
j_gene: TRBJ2-5
CDR3nt: TGTGCCAGCAGTACGCTGACAGGGGGAGATGAGACCCAGTACTTC
CDR3aa: CASSTLTGGDETQYF

abundance: many
v_gene: TRBV4-2
d_gene: TRBD2
j_gene: TRBJ2-1
CDR3nt: TGTGCCAGCAGCCAAGTGGGAGGCGGGGGGGCCGGAAATGAGCAGTTCTTC
CDR3aa: CASSQVGGGGAGNEQFF

abundance: few
v_gene: TRBV5-4
d_gene: .
j_gene: TRBJ1-3
CDR3nt: TGTGCCAGCAGCTCCCGCGCAGCGAGCTCTGGAAACACCATATATTTT
CDR3aa: CASSSRAASSGNTIYF

abundance: many
v_gene: TRBV15
d_gene: .
j_gene: TRBJ2-3
CDR3nt: TGTGCCACCAGCAGAGTACGACCCCTTGTGATTGATACGCAGTATTTT
CDR3aa: CATSRVRPLVIDTQYF

abundance: few
v_gene: TRBV6-2/TRBV6-3
d_gene: TRBD2
j_gene: TRBJ2-3
CDR3nt: TGTGCCAGCAGTTATAGCGGGGGGCAACGTACGCAGTATTTT
CDR3aa: CASSYSGGQRTQYF

abundance: .
v_gene: TRBV4-3
d_gene: .
j_gene: TRBJ2-7
CDR3nt: TGCGCCAGCAGCCAAGACCCCGTGGGGCGCGACGAGCAGTACTTC
CDR3aa: CASSQDPVGRDEQYF

abundance: .
v_gene: TRBV5-1
d_gene: .
j_gene: TRBJ2-2
CDR3nt: TGCGCCAGCAGGACAGAAACCAACACCGGGGAGCTGTTTTTT
CDR3aa: CASRTETNTGELFF

abundance: few
v_gene: TRBV6-4
d_gene: .
j_gene: TRBJ1-5
CDR3nt: TGTGCCAGCAGTGACTCGAGGTTCAATCAGCCCCAGCATTTT
CDR3aa: CASSDSRFNQPQHF

abundance: many
v_gene: TRBV6-2/TRBV6-3
d_gene: TRBD2
j_gene: TRBJ2-1
CDR3nt: TGTGCCAGCTACACTCCGGGTAGCGGGGGCTCCCGGGAGCAGTTCTTC
CDR3aa: CASYTPGSGGSREQFF

abundance: .
v_gene: TRBV5-8
d_gene: .
j_gene: TRBJ1-5
CDR3nt: TGTGCCAGCAGCTTGGTTCAAGGAGGCCAGCCCCAGCATTTT
CDR3aa: CASSLVQGGQPQHF

abundance: .
v_gene: TRBV30
d_gene: .
j_gene: TRBJ2-3
CDR3nt: TGTGCCTGGAAGTGGGGGTCTAGCACAGATACGCAGTATTTT
CDR3aa: CAWKWGSSTDTQYF

abundance: .
v_gene: TRBV14
d_gene: TRBD2
j_gene: TRBJ2-1
CDR3nt: TGTGCCAGCAGCCACTTTAGCGGGAGGTCCTACAATGAGCAGTTCTTC
CDR3aa: CASSHFSGRSYNEQFF

abundance: .
v_gene: TRBV6-6
d_gene: TRBD1
j_gene: TRBJ2-1
CDR3nt: TGTGCCAGCAGTTACTCACAGGGGGCGTTGGGCAATGAGCAGTTCTTC
CDR3aa: CASSYSQGALGNEQFF

abundance: medium-sized
v_gene: TRBV7-2
d_gene: .
j_gene: TRBJ2-7
CDR3nt: TGTGCCAGCAGCCCACGAGGGGGTAGCCGATCCTACGAGCAGTACTTC
CDR3aa: CASSPRGGSRSYEQYF

abundance: .
v_gene: TRBV12-5
d_gene: .
j_gene: TRBJ1-5
CDR3nt: TGTGCTAGTGGTTTGGTACTCGGCACAGGCCTATACTCGAATCAGCCCCAGCATTTT
CDR3aa: CASGLVLGTGLYSNQPQHF

abundance: .
v_gene: TRBV28
d_gene: TRBD1
j_gene: TRBJ2-7
CDR3nt: TGTGCCATCGAGGACAGGGGGAACTCCTACGAGCAGTACTTC
CDR3aa: CAIEDRGNSYEQYF

abundance: many
v_gene: TRBV7-2
d_gene: .
j_gene: TRBJ1-1
CDR3nt: TGTGCCAGCCAAAGCTTAGTCTGGAACACTGAAGCTTTCTTT
CDR3aa: CASQSLVWNTEAFF

abundance: many
v_gene: TRBV7-9
d_gene: .
j_gene: TRBJ1-5
CDR3nt: TGTGCCAGCAGCCAAACAGAAAACCAGCGGCCCCAGCATTTT
CDR3aa: CASSQTENQRPQHF

abundance: few
v_gene: TRBV28
d_gene: .
j_gene: TRBJ1-1
CDR3nt: TGTGCCAGCAGTTTAAGTGGGGAGGGGGACACTGAAGCTTTCTTT
CDR3aa: CASSLSGEGDTEAFF

abundance: .
v_gene: TRBV28
d_gene: TRBD2
j_gene: TRBJ2-1
CDR3nt: TGTGCCAGCAAGGCGGGGGGGCGCACCTACAATGAGCAGTTCTTC
CDR3aa: CASKAGGRTYNEQFF

abundance: few
v_gene: TRBV2
d_gene: .
j_gene: TRBJ2-1
CDR3nt: TGTGCCAGCAGCCTCCTCAAGGTTAGTGAGCAGTTCTTC
CDR3aa: CASSLLKVSEQFF

abundance: few
v_gene: TRBV5-1
d_gene: .
j_gene: TRBJ2-3
CDR3nt: TGCGCCAGCAGCCGCTTTCTCCTTCAGGATACGCAGTATTTT
CDR3aa: CASSRFLLQDTQYF

abundance: .
v_gene: TRBV7-3
d_gene: .
j_gene: TRBJ1-2
CDR3nt: TGTGCCAGCAGCTTAACCGGGATGGGGGCGGAAGAAGGCTACACCTTC
CDR3aa: CASSLTGMGAEEGYTF

abundance: many
v_gene: TRBV12-3/TRBV12-4
d_gene: .
j_gene: TRBJ1-1
CDR3nt: TGTGCCAGCAGCCCCCCGGGGAAGAAAGCTTTCTTT
CDR3aa: CASSPPGKKAFF

abundance: many
v_gene: TRBV4-2
d_gene: TRBD2
j_gene: TRBJ2-3
CDR3nt: TGTGCCAGCAGCCAAGATCCCCAGACTAGCCCCACAGATACGCAGTATTTT
CDR3aa: CASSQDPQTSPTDTQYF

abundance: .
v_gene: TRBV20-1
d_gene: .
j_gene: TRBJ2-3
CDR3nt: TGCAGTGCTAGTTTTGGGTCAAACACAGATACGCAGTATTTT
CDR3aa: CSASFGSNTDTQYF

abundance: few
v_gene: TRBV12-3/TRBV12-4
d_gene: .
j_gene: TRBJ1-5
CDR3nt: TGTGCCAGCAGTTTGAGCACTTTGCGCAATCAGCCCCAGCATTTT
CDR3aa: CASSLSTLRNQPQHF

abundance: once
v_gene: TRBV12-3/TRBV12-4
d_gene: .
j_gene: TRBJ1-4
CDR3nt: TGTGCCAGCAGCCCCGGGACAACTAATGAAAAACTGTTTTTT
CDR3aa: CASSPGTTNEKLFF

abundance: many
v_gene: TRBV7-2
d_gene: TRBD2
j_gene: TRBJ2-1
CDR3nt: TGTGCCAGCAGACCACTAGCGGGAGGGCCTCGAGAGCAGTTCTTC
CDR3aa: CASRPLAGGPREQFF